A selection of T cell receptor beta chains follows, all from one sample in a study of T-cell reconstitution after alpha-beta-depleted transplantation in children. TCRdb called the PCR reads again in MiXCR, with one record for every CDR3 protein. This table has over 200,000 distinct CDR3 sequences, roughly 10% appearing once. The material was PBMCs from the stem cell graft donor, obtained from the stem cell graft. The receptors shown here come from a human donor who donated a stem cell graft to a child with acute lymphoblastic leukemia. The CDR3 runs from the conserved cysteine through the conserved F or W. A D gene is named only where the DNA matches it firmly. Expanded clones get a size class; other rows say once, few or many, or leave the size out.

V gene	J gene	D gene	clone size	CDR3 DNA	CDR3 protein
TRBV5-1	TRBJ1-2	-	few	TGCGCCAGCAGCTTGGAGGCAAGAGACTATGGCTACACCTTC	CASSLEARDYGYTF
TRBV21-1	TRBJ2-7	-	-	TGTGCCAGCAGCAAAGCCCCTGCGGACAGGGGCTACGAGCAGTACTTC	CASSKAPADRGYEQYF
TRBV20-1	TRBJ2-7	-	few	TGCAGTGCTAGAGACGGCAGATCCTACGAGCAGTACTTC	CSARDGRSYEQYF
TRBV28	TRBJ2-1	-	-	TGTGCCAGCAGTTCCCAGCGGGCGGGTTACAATGAGCAGTTCTTC	CASSSQRAGYNEQFF
TRBV20-1	TRBJ1-2	-	many	TGCAGTGCTAGAATCGACAGAAACTATGGCTACACCTTC	CSARIDRNYGYTF
TRBV13	TRBJ2-7	-	many	TGTGCCAGCAGCTTAGAGGGTCCACAGAAAAAGAGGTACGAGCAGTACTTC	CASSLEGPQKKRYEQYF
TRBV20-1	TRBJ2-4	-	few	TGCAGAGCCGGGGCTATAGGCAAAAACATTCAGTACTTC	CRAGAIGKNIQYF
TRBV20-1	TRBJ1-2	TRBD1	-	TGCAGTGCTGGCTATGGGACAGGGGAAGATGGCTACACCTTC	CSAGYGTGEDGYTF
TRBV20-1	TRBJ1-5	-	-	TGCAGTGCTAGAGGAGGAGGGTCGGAGCCCCAGCATTTT	CSARGGGSEPQHF
TRBV7-9	TRBJ1-1	-	few	TGTGCCAGCAGCTCCAGGGGATTGAACACTGAAGCTTTCTTT	CASSSRGLNTEAFF
TRBV18	TRBJ1-1	-	few	TGTGCCAGCTATGAGGGGATGAACACTGAAGCTTTCTTT	CASYEGMNTEAFF
TRBV11-2	TRBJ1-5	TRBD1	few	TGTGCCAGCAGCTTAGATATTGTGACAGGGACCAATCAGCCCCAGCATTTT	CASSLDIVTGTNQPQHF
TRBV5-1	TRBJ2-2	TRBD1	many	TGCGCCAGCAGCCCTAGACAGGGTACGGGCACCGGGGAGCTGTTTTTT	CASSPRQGTGTGELFF
TRBV4-1	TRBJ2-2	-	many	TGCGCCAGCAGCCTAGGATTCACCGGGGAGCTGTTTTTT	CASSLGFTGELFF
TRBV4-1	TRBJ2-5	-	few	TGCGCCAGCAGCCCCGATCGCGGTCCAGGCGGGGAGACCCAGTACTTC	CASSPDRGPGGETQYF
TRBV3-1	TRBJ2-1	TRBD2	few	TGTGCCAGCAGTGCGGGGGGGCTTGGTGATGAGCAGTTCTTC	CASSAGGLGDEQFF
TRBV20-1	TRBJ2-5	-	few	TGCAGTGCTAGAGAACTCGGGGGTGGTCACGCACAAGAGACCCAGTACTTC	CSARELGGGHAQETQYF
TRBV20-1	TRBJ2-7	TRBD1	many	TGCAGTGCTAGAGATAAGGACAGGGGAGGCTGGTACGAGCAGTACTTC	CSARDKDRGGWYEQYF
TRBV20-1	TRBJ1-1	TRBD1	-	TGCAGTCCGCGGACAGGGTGGGACACTGAAGCTTTCTTT	CSPRTGWDTEAFF
TRBV2	TRBJ2-5	-	-	TGTGCCAGCAGTGAGGCGGAGACGTACCAAGAGACCCAGTACTTC	CASSEAETYQETQYF
TRBV7-8	TRBJ2-7	-	-	TGTGCCAGCAGCTACGGAGGGGAGTCCGAGCAGTACTTC	CASSYGGESEQYF
TRBV20-1	TRBJ2-1	-	-	TGCAGTGCTAGAGATCGTTACAGGGCAAGCTCCTACAATGAGCAGTTCTTC	CSARDRYRASSYNEQFF
TRBV7-2	TRBJ2-7	-	many	TGTGCCAGCAGCTTAGGGGTGGTCGAGCAGTACTTC	CASSLGVVEQYF
TRBV20-1	TRBJ2-5	TRBD1	many	TGCAGTGCTAGTTTGGGGGACAGGGGAGAGACCCAGTACTTC	CSASLGDRGETQYF
TRBV12-3/TRBV12-4	TRBJ1-6	TRBD1	few	TGTGCCAGCAGTTTACGGGGTCCGGGACAGGGGATTTCACCCCTCCACTTT	CASSLRGPGQGISPLHF
TRBV4-2	TRBJ2-5	-	-	TGTGCCAGCAGCCAAGATGGAGGGGAGACCCAGTACTTC	CASSQDGGETQYF
TRBV20-1	TRBJ1-4	-	many	TGCAGTGCTTTGGGGAACAGGGAAGAGAAACTGTTTTTT	CSALGNREEKLFF
TRBV30	TRBJ2-7	TRBD1	few	TGTGCCTGGACCGGGACAGGGACCTACGAGCAGTACTTC	CAWTGTGTYEQYF
TRBV5-1	TRBJ2-7	TRBD1	-	TGCGCCAGCAGCTTGGGTGGACAGGGGGACGAGCAGTACTTC	CASSLGGQGDEQYF
TRBV9	TRBJ2-6	-	many	TGTGCCAGCAGCGTAAGGGTTCTTACAAACTCTGGGGCCAACGTCCTGACTTTC	CASSVRVLTNSGANVLTF
TRBV5-1	TRBJ1-1	-	few	TGCGCCAGCAGCCCATTGGCGGGGTCGAACACTGAAGCTTTCTTT	CASSPLAGSNTEAFF
TRBV29-1	TRBJ2-5	TRBD2	few	TGCAGCGTTCGCAATAGCGGGGGAGAGACCCAGTACTTC	CSVRNSGGETQYF
TRBV6-5	TRBJ2-7	-	many	TGTGCCAGCAGTTACGACGGGACCACCGGGGAGTACTTC	CASSYDGTTGEYF
TRBV12-3/TRBV12-4	TRBJ1-5	-	few	TGTGCCAGCAGTTTGATCGCCCAAGACCCCCAGCATTTT	CASSLIAQDPQHF
TRBV7-8	TRBJ2-7	-	many	TGTGCCAGCAGCTCCCACGGGACACCTCACGAGCAGTACTTC	CASSSHGTPHEQYF
TRBV28	TRBJ2-7	-	few	TGTGCCAGCAGTTCAGCAGGGGAAACCTACGAGCAGTACTTC	CASSSAGETYEQYF
TRBV12-3/TRBV12-4	TRBJ2-3	TRBD1	-	TGTGCCAGCAGTTTACCCCCCGGACAGGGGGGGAGCACAGATACGCAGTATTTT	CASSLPPGQGGSTDTQYF
TRBV12-3/TRBV12-4	TRBJ2-2	TRBD2	-	TGTGCCAGCAGTTTCAGGGGGCTTGGTAGCGGGGGGCATAACACCGGGGAGCTGTTTTTT	CASSFRGLGSGGHNTGELFF
TRBV29-1	TRBJ1-2	-	few	TGCAGCGTTGAAGAACAGAACTATGGCTACACCTTC	CSVEEQNYGYTF
TRBV20-1	TRBJ2-1	-	-	TGCAGTGCTAGTTTAGCGACTGGATTACATGAGCAGTTCTTC	CSASLATGLHEQFF
TRBV5-1	TRBJ2-7	-	many	TGCGCCAGCAGCTCCGACAGCCTGGGAAGGTCCGCCGAGCAGTACTTC	CASSSDSLGRSAEQYF
TRBV5-6	TRBJ2-3	-	many	TGTGCCAGCAGCTGGGAAGGGGTTATCGGAACCGCAGATACGCAGTATTTT	CASSWEGVIGTADTQYF
TRBV7-9	TRBJ2-5	-	-	TGTGCCAGCAGCTTAGGGTTTCAGGGTGAACGTGAGACCCAGTACTTC	CASSLGFQGERETQYF
TRBV6-4	TRBJ2-3	TRBD2	-	TGTGCCAGCAGTTGGCGGGGGGCCTCCGATACGCAGTATTTT	CASSWRGASDTQYF
TRBV19	TRBJ2-7	TRBD1	-	TGTGCCAGTGGATCAACAGGGGGAATCTACGAGCAGTACTTC	CASGSTGGIYEQYF
TRBV7-2	TRBJ2-3	TRBD2	few	TGTGCCAGCAGCTTAGGACTAGCGGGGGGAAGCACAGATACGCAGTATTTT	CASSLGLAGGSTDTQYF
TRBV2	TRBJ1-1	TRBD1	few	TGTGCCAGTAAGGACAGGGAGAACACTGAAGCTTTCTTT	CASKDRENTEAFF
TRBV12-3/TRBV12-4	TRBJ2-3	TRBD1	-	TGTGCCAGCAGTCGACAGGGGCCTAGCACAGATACGCAGTATTTT	CASSRQGPSTDTQYF
TRBV12-3/TRBV12-4	TRBJ1-2	-	many	TGTGCCAGCACCGCGACCCCTGTTTACAACCCATATGGCTACACCTTC	CASTATPVYNPYGYTF
TRBV20-1	TRBJ2-5	TRBD2	many	TGCAGTGCTAGAGGGACTAGCGTTCAGGAGACCCAGTACTTC	CSARGTSVQETQYF
TRBV20-1	TRBJ1-2	TRBD1	many	TGCAGTGCTAAAGGGACAGGGGGCTATGGCTACACCTTC	CSAKGTGGYGYTF
TRBV7-6	TRBJ2-1	TRBD2	few	TGTGCCAGCAGCTTAATACTAGCGGGGGGTATGGAGCAGTTCTTC	CASSLILAGGMEQFF
TRBV25-1	TRBJ1-2	-	-	TGTGCCAGCAGTGAACGGGCAGGGCACGTCTTTGGCTACACCTTC	CASSERAGHVFGYTF
TRBV7-2	TRBJ2-3	TRBD1	-	TGTGCCAGCAGCTCAGCAGCCCACCAGGGGGCGCAGTCCCTGTATTTT	CASSSAAHQGAQSLYF
TRBV6-5	TRBJ2-6	-	-	TGTGCCAGCAGTTACGCTCCTACAGGGATCTCTGGGGCCAACGTCCTGACTTTC	CASSYAPTGISGANVLTF
TRBV10-3	TRBJ1-5	-	few	TGTGCCATCAGTGGGGGCAGCAGGGACGGCAATCAGCCCCAGCATTTT	CAISGGSRDGNQPQHF
TRBV18	TRBJ1-6	-	few	TGTGCCAGCTCACCCACACAGCCCTATGCATCACCCCTCCACTTT	CASSPTQPYASPLHF